The entry below describes one T cell receptor (beta chain). Antigen unknown. Some second doses came at about 4 weeks and others at about 12 weeks; these were pooled. This sample was taken from a study of T cell responses to AZD1222 COVID-19 vaccine. Study results and caveats: The span of vaccine-associated CD4 TCRs extended across spike, with dominance at 160-218 and 743-854. Vaccination with two AZD1222 doses was followed by a rise in Spike-specific TCR breadth and depth.

Method: immunoSEQ multiplex PCR; TCRdb's copy keeps in-frame clones and lacks some. The repertoire holds 100,000 or so clones, with 86% as singletons. Germline loops: CDR1 MDHEN, CDR2 SYDVKM. V was trimmed by 1 base and J by 0 bases, leaving 13 bases between them. CDR3 size: 16 residues. The J gene is TRBJ2-7, the V gene TRBV28, with D possibly being TRBD1 or TRBD2 (5 bases each). This TCR was sampled from an adult who received the AZD1222 COVID-19 vaccine. Sequenced here: peripheral blood, sampled 28 days after the second AZD1222 dose. CDR3 DNA: TGTGCCAGCAGTTTATTTCCGGGGCCCAGCTCCTACGAGCAGTACTTC. This sequence encodes CASSLFPGPSSYEQYF.